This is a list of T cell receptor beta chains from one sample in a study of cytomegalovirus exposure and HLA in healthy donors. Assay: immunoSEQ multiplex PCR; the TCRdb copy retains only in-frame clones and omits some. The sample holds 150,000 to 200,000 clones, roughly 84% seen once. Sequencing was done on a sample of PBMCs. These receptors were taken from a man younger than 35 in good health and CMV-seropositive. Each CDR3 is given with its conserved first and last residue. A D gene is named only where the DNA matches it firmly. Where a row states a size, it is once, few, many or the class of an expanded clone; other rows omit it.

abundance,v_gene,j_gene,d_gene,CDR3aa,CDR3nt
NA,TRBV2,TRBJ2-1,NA,CASSERGNVGGEQFF,TGTGCCAGCAGTGAAAGGGGAAATGTGGGGGGTGAGCAGTTCTTC
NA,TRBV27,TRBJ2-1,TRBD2,CASSLSRGRAFGEQFF,TGTGCCAGCAGTTTATCTCGCGGGAGGGCATTTGGTGAGCAGTTCTTC
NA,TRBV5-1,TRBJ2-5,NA,CASTRRGGGDVGETQYF,TGCGCCAGCACCCGGAGGGGGGGCGGAGACGTTGGGGAGACCCAGTACTTC
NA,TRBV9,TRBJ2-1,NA,CASSVSLGSEQFF,TGTGCCAGCAGCGTATCGCTGGGGAGCGAGCAGTTCTTC
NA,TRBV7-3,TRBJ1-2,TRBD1,CASSQASGTGGSWRGYTF,TGTGCCAGCTCTCAGGCGAGCGGGACAGGGGGCAGTTGGCGAGGCTACACCTTC
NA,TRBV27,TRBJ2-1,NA,CASSRYLRADEQFF,TGTGCCAGCAGTCGTTACCTAAGAGCGGATGAGCAGTTCTTC
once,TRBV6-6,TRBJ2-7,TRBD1,CATRGSGGYEQYF,TGTGCCACCAGGGGATCAGGGGGCTACGAGCAGTACTTC
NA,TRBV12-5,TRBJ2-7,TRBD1,CASAEQGTVYEQYF,TGTGCTAGTGCCGAACAAGGGACAGTCTACGAGCAGTACTTC
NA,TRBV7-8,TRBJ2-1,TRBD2,CASSLGTSGSPQFF,TGTGCCAGCAGCTTGGGGACTAGCGGGAGTCCCCAGTTCTTC
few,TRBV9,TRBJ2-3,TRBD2,CASSARLAGDYTDTQYF,TGTGCCAGCAGCGCAAGACTAGCGGGAGACTACACAGATACGCAGTATTTT
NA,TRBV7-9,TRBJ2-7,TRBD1,CASSPQGQGYEQYF,TGTGCCAGCAGCCCGCAGGGACAGGGCTACGAGCAGTACTTC
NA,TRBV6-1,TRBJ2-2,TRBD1,CASSGQGANTGELFF,TGTGCCAGCAGTGGACAGGGGGCCAACACCGGGGAGCTGTTTTTT
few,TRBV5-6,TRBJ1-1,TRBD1,CASSLGTGNTEAFF,TGTGCCAGCAGCTTGGGGACAGGGAACACTGAAGCTTTCTTT
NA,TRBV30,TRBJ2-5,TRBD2,CAWSVQGELAGVTKTQYF,TGTGCCTGGAGTGTACAAGGGGAATTAGCGGGAGTCACGAAGACCCAGTACTTC
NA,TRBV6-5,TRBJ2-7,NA,CASTTPGSYEQYF,TGTGCCAGCACGACCCCAGGCTCCTACGAGCAGTACTTC
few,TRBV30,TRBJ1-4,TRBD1,CAWSLDRRREKLFF,TGTGCCTGGAGCCTGGACAGGAGAAGGGAAAAACTGTTTTTT
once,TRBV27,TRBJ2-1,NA,CASKITRTDYNEQFF,TGTGCCAGCAAGATAACAAGGACAGACTACAATGAGCAGTTCTTC
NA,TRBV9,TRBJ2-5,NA,CASSVGGVGETQYF,TGTGCCAGCAGCGTAGGGGGAGTCGGAGAGACCCAGTACTTC
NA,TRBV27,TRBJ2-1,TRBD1,CASSLTGGAQFF,TGTGCCAGCAGTCTGACAGGGGGCGCGCAGTTCTTC
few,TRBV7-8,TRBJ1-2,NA,CASSSLDGYTF,TGTGCCAGCAGTTCCCTAGATGGCTACACCTTC
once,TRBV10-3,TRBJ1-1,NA,CAISAGGENTEAFF,TGTGCCATCAGTGCGGGGGGGGAGAACACTGAAGCTTTCTTT
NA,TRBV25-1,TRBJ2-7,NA,CASSESTGPSTGYEQYF,TGTGCCAGCAGTGAATCGACAGGTCCCTCAACAGGGTACGAGCAGTACTTC
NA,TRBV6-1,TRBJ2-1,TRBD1,CASRAGTGGGNEQFF,TGTGCCAGCAGGGCCGGGACAGGGGGTGGCAATGAGCAGTTCTTC
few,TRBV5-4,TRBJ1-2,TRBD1,CASSTGGAHYGYTF,TGTGCCAGCAGCACAGGGGGCGCCCACTATGGCTACACCTTC
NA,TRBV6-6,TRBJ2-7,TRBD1,CASRRQGDNYEQYF,TGTGCCAGCAGAAGACAGGGGGATAATTACGAGCAGTACTTC
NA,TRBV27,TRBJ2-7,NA,CASSLPSPGEQYF,TGTGCCAGCAGTTTACCCTCCCCCGGCGAGCAGTACTTC
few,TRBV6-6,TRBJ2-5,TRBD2,CASRWGRGGRETQYF,TGTGCCAGCAGGTGGGGGAGGGGAGGTAGAGAGACCCAGTACTTC
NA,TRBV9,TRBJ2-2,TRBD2,CASSPRLAKSWTGELFF,TGTGCCAGCAGCCCACGACTAGCGAAAAGTTGGACCGGGGAGCTGTTTTTT
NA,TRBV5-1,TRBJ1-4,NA,CASSLSGGRTNEKLFF,TGCGCCAGCAGCTTGTCCGGGGGAAGGACTAATGAAAAACTGTTTTTT
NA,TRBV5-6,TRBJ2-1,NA,CASSLQVNEQFF,TGTGCCAGCAGCTTACAGGTCAATGAGCAGTTCTTC
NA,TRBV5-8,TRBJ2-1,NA,CASSLGEAYNEQFF,TGTGCCAGCAGCCTCGGGGAGGCCTACAATGAGCAGTTCTTC
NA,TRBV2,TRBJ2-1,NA,CASRISSYNEQFF,TGTGCCAGCAGGATTAGCTCCTACAATGAGCAGTTCTTC
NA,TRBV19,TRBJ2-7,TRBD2,CASSESGGSVVQYF,TGTGCCAGTAGTGAGAGCGGGGGCTCCGTTGTGCAGTACTTC
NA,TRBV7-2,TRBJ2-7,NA,CASSPDSFDYEQYF,TGTGCCAGCAGCCCGGACAGCTTCGACTACGAGCAGTACTTC
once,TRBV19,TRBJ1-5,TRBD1,CASSVTGARGNQPQHF,TGTGCCAGTAGTGTAACAGGGGCCCGGGGCAATCAGCCCCAGCATTTT
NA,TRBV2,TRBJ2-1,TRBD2,CASRRPGTSNKNEQFF,TGTGCCAGCAGAAGGCCCGGGACTAGCAACAAGAATGAGCAGTTCTTC
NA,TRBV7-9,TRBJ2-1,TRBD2,CASSLLLAGPNEQFF,TGTGCCAGCAGCTTACTCCTAGCGGGGCCCAATGAGCAGTTCTTC
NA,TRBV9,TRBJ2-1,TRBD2,CASSPPSGRARSRSYNEQFF,TGTGCCAGCAGCCCACCTAGCGGGAGGGCTCGTTCTCGCTCCTACAATGAGCAGTTCTTC
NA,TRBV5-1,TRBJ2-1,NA,CASSLGSENNEQFF,TGCGCCAGCAGCTTGGGAAGTGAGAACAATGAGCAGTTCTTC
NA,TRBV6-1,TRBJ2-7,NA,CASSEIGLFEQYF,TGTGCCAGCAGTGAAATAGGACTGTTCGAGCAGTACTTC
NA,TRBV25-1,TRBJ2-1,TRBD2,CASSRLAGGYNEQFF,TGTGCCAGCTCTCGCTTAGCGGGAGGGTACAATGAGCAGTTCTTC
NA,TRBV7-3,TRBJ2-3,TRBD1,CASSLTGGIADTQYF,TGTGCCAGCAGCTTGACAGGGGGTATCGCAGATACGCAGTATTTT
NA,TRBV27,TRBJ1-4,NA,CASSSSGGWDEKLFF,TGTGCCAGCAGTTCCTCGGGAGGTTGGGATGAAAAACTGTTTTTT
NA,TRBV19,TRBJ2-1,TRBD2,CASSAREGVSDEQFF,TGTGCCAGTAGTGCCCGGGAGGGGGTTAGCGATGAGCAGTTCTTC
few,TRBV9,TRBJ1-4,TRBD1,CASSPSGTGSEKLFF,TGTGCCAGCAGCCCGTCCGGGACAGGGAGTGAAAAACTGTTTTTT